This is a list of T cell receptor beta chains from one sample in a study of T cells in Graves' hyperthyroidism and ophthalmopathy. TCRdb ran MiXCR on the multiplex PCR reads and lists one entry per CDR3 protein. The repertoire consists of about 500,000 distinct CDR3 sequences, with about 16% occurring once and the leading ten covering 29%. Sequencing used blood. These receptors were collected from a woman in her twenties or thirties with Graves' ophthalmopathy. The CDR3 runs from the conserved cysteine through the conserved F or W. The order of the fields is CDR3 DNA, CDR3 protein, J gene, clone size, V gene, D gene. The D gene is left open where the match is weak. Part of the rows lack a size; the others show once, few, many or a class for expanded clones.

CDR3nt: TGCGCCAGCAGCTTAGCGGGGGGCTATGGCAATGAGCAGTTCTTC
CDR3aa: CASSLAGGYGNEQFF
j_gene: TRBJ2-1
abundance: NA
v_gene: TRBV7-2
d_gene: TRBD2

CDR3nt: TGTGCCAGCAGCCCGACAAACCTAGGCAATCAGCCCCAGCATTTT
CDR3aa: CASSPTNLGNQPQHF
j_gene: TRBJ1-5
abundance: many
v_gene: TRBV27
d_gene: NA

CDR3nt: TGTGCCAGCTCACCGACTAGCGGGAGGGATATCGGGCAGTTCTTC
CDR3aa: CASSPTSGRDIGQFF
j_gene: TRBJ2-1
abundance: few
v_gene: TRBV18
d_gene: TRBD2

CDR3nt: TGTGCCAGCACCCGCGGTGCGGGTCTCTATGGCTACACCTTC
CDR3aa: CASTRGAGLYGYTF
j_gene: TRBJ1-2
abundance: few
v_gene: TRBV6-1
d_gene: NA

CDR3nt: TGCGCCAGCAGCTTGACGGCGGGCAACAATGAGCAGTTCTTC
CDR3aa: CASSLTAGNNEQFF
j_gene: TRBJ2-1
abundance: few
v_gene: TRBV5-1
d_gene: NA

CDR3nt: TGCGCCAGCAGTGCTTCAGGGTTCAATGAGCAGTTCTTC
CDR3aa: CASSASGFNEQFF
j_gene: TRBJ2-1
abundance: NA
v_gene: TRBV10-1
d_gene: NA

CDR3nt: TGTGCCACCAGCAGTGTCAACTACCGATACGAGCAGTACTTC
CDR3aa: CATSSVNYRYEQYF
j_gene: TRBJ2-7
abundance: few
v_gene: TRBV15
d_gene: NA

CDR3nt: TGTGCCAGCAGCCCCGGGCCTCAGGGCTCACCCCTCCACTTT
CDR3aa: CASSPGPQGSPLHF
j_gene: TRBJ1-6
abundance: many
v_gene: TRBV7-2
d_gene: NA

CDR3nt: TGTGCCAGCTGGGACAGGGCCACTGAAGCTTTCTTT
CDR3aa: CASWDRATEAFF
j_gene: TRBJ1-1
abundance: many
v_gene: TRBV2
d_gene: TRBD1

CDR3nt: TGTGCCAGCAGCGTAGAAGGACGGGCCTACGAGCAGTACTTC
CDR3aa: CASSVEGRAYEQYF
j_gene: TRBJ2-7
abundance: few
v_gene: TRBV9
d_gene: NA

CDR3nt: TGTGCCTGGAGCGGACAGGATTACTACGAGCAGTACTTC
CDR3aa: CAWSGQDYYEQYF
j_gene: TRBJ2-7
abundance: many
v_gene: TRBV30
d_gene: TRBD1

CDR3nt: TGTGCCACCGAATCAGGTCGGAAGAAGTTCTTC
CDR3aa: CATESGRKKFF
j_gene: TRBJ2-1
abundance: few
v_gene: TRBV24-1
d_gene: NA

CDR3nt: TGTGCCAGCAGCTTCTACCGCTCGTCGAGTCGAGGCTCCTACAATGAGCAGTTCTTC
CDR3aa: CASSFYRSSSRGSYNEQFF
j_gene: TRBJ2-1
abundance: many
v_gene: TRBV11-1
d_gene: NA

CDR3nt: TGTGCCAGTAGGGGTGGCGGGACCTACGAGCAGTACTTC
CDR3aa: CASRGGGTYEQYF
j_gene: TRBJ2-7
abundance: NA
v_gene: TRBV19
d_gene: NA

CDR3nt: TGTGCCAGCTCGGCTAGCGGGAGCTGGGAGACCCAGTACTTC
CDR3aa: CASSASGSWETQYF
j_gene: TRBJ2-5
abundance: many
v_gene: TRBV18
d_gene: TRBD2

CDR3nt: TGTGCCAGTAGTAGAGACCTAGCGGGAGTCCTAGGCGAGCAGTACTTC
CDR3aa: CASSRDLAGVLGEQYF
j_gene: TRBJ2-7
abundance: NA
v_gene: TRBV19
d_gene: TRBD2

CDR3nt: TGTGCCAGCAGTTATGACAGGGCCACAGATACGCAGTATTTT
CDR3aa: CASSYDRATDTQYF
j_gene: TRBJ2-3
abundance: many
v_gene: TRBV12-3/TRBV12-4
d_gene: TRBD1

CDR3nt: TGCAGCGTGCTTAAGGGGGACTTAGACTCCTACGAGCAGTACTTC
CDR3aa: CSVLKGDLDSYEQYF
j_gene: TRBJ2-7
abundance: few
v_gene: TRBV29-1
d_gene: NA

CDR3nt: TGCAGTGCTATTTTAGTACCTACAGATACGCAGTATTTT
CDR3aa: CSAILVPTDTQYF
j_gene: TRBJ2-3
abundance: many
v_gene: TRBV20-1
d_gene: NA

CDR3nt: TGTGCCAGCAGCTCCGAACCGGTTCCACCCTACGAGCAGTACTTC
CDR3aa: CASSSEPVPPYEQYF
j_gene: TRBJ2-7
abundance: few
v_gene: TRBV5-6
d_gene: NA

CDR3nt: TGTGCCAGCAGTCCGGGACCCTCCAACATTCAGTACTTC
CDR3aa: CASSPGPSNIQYF
j_gene: TRBJ2-4
abundance: NA
v_gene: TRBV28
d_gene: NA

CDR3nt: TGCAGCGTTATGGGGGAAGGGTCGGCCGGGGAGCTGTTTTTT
CDR3aa: CSVMGEGSAGELFF
j_gene: TRBJ2-2
abundance: few
v_gene: TRBV29-1
d_gene: NA

CDR3nt: TGTGCCAGCAGTTTTAAGGGGGGGAACACTGAAGCTTTCTTT
CDR3aa: CASSFKGGNTEAFF
j_gene: TRBJ1-1
abundance: many
v_gene: TRBV28
d_gene: NA

CDR3nt: TGCGCCAGCAGCCAAGTCAAAGGGGGCAAAAATCCCTACGAGCAGTACTTC
CDR3aa: CASSQVKGGKNPYEQYF
j_gene: TRBJ2-7
abundance: few
v_gene: TRBV4-3
d_gene: TRBD1

CDR3nt: TGCAGTGCTAGGGGGCTCGGGACTAGCGGGAGGGCCGGATACGAGCAGTACTTC
CDR3aa: CSARGLGTSGRAGYEQYF
j_gene: TRBJ2-7
abundance: many
v_gene: TRBV20-1
d_gene: TRBD2

CDR3nt: TGCAGTGCTAGAGCTGCTCTAGCTAACATTCAGTACTTC
CDR3aa: CSARAALANIQYF
j_gene: TRBJ2-4
abundance: few
v_gene: TRBV20-1
d_gene: NA

CDR3nt: TGTGCCAGCAGTTTTCGTGGCTCCGAGCAGTACTTC
CDR3aa: CASSFRGSEQYF
j_gene: TRBJ2-7
abundance: NA
v_gene: TRBV12-3/TRBV12-4
d_gene: NA

CDR3nt: TGTGCCAGCAGCCCCACGGGAGGGGGTTACAATGAGCAGTTCTTC
CDR3aa: CASSPTGGGYNEQFF
j_gene: TRBJ2-1
abundance: many
v_gene: TRBV7-6
d_gene: TRBD2

CDR3nt: TGCGCCAGCAGCTATAGCGGGAGAGGTAGCACCGGGGAGCTGTTTTTT
CDR3aa: CASSYSGRGSTGELFF
j_gene: TRBJ2-2
abundance: NA
v_gene: TRBV5-1
d_gene: TRBD2

CDR3nt: TGTGCCAGCAGTCCAGGGACTAGCGGGAGGAGTCGAGAGACCCAGTACTTC
CDR3aa: CASSPGTSGRSRETQYF
j_gene: TRBJ2-5
abundance: many
v_gene: TRBV6-2/TRBV6-3
d_gene: TRBD2

CDR3nt: TGTGCCAGCAGTCTCGTGGGGGGAAGAGCAGATACGCAGTATTTT
CDR3aa: CASSLVGGRADTQYF
j_gene: TRBJ2-3
abundance: NA
v_gene: TRBV2
d_gene: NA

CDR3nt: TGTGCCAGCAGTGAAATCTGGGCCGGGAATGCGCCGAACACCGGGGAGCTGTTTTTT
CDR3aa: CASSEIWAGNAPNTGELFF
j_gene: TRBJ2-2
abundance: NA
v_gene: TRBV25-1
d_gene: NA

CDR3nt: TGTGCCAGCAGTCAGGGAGCCAAAAACATTCAGTACTTC
CDR3aa: CASSQGAKNIQYF
j_gene: TRBJ2-4
abundance: many
v_gene: TRBV2
d_gene: NA

CDR3nt: TGTGCCAGCAGTGAAACCTACAGGAACACCGGGGAGCTGTTTTTT
CDR3aa: CASSETYRNTGELFF
j_gene: TRBJ2-2
abundance: few
v_gene: TRBV12-3/TRBV12-4
d_gene: NA

CDR3nt: TGTGCCAGCAGCTTAGGATCGGACACCTACGAGCAGTACTTC
CDR3aa: CASSLGSDTYEQYF
j_gene: TRBJ2-7
abundance: many
v_gene: TRBV7-2
d_gene: NA

CDR3nt: TGTGCCAGCATAAAAAGACGGAATCAGCCCCAGCATTTT
CDR3aa: CASIKRRNQPQHF
j_gene: TRBJ1-5
abundance: few
v_gene: TRBV6-1
d_gene: NA